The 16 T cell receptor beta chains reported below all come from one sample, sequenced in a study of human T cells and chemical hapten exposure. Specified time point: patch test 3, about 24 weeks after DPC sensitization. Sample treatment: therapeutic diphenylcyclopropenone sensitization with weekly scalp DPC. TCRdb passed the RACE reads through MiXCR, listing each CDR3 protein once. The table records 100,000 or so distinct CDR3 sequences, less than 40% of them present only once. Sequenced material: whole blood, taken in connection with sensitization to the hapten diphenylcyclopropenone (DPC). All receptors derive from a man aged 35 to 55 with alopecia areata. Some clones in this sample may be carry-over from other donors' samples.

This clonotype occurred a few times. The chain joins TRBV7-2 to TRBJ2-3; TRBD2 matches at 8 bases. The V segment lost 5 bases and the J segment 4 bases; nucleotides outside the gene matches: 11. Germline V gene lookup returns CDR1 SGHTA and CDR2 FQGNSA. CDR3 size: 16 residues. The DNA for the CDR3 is TGTGCCAGCAGCCTAACTAGCGGTCTGGGGTCAGATACGCAGTATTTT. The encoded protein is CASSLTSGLGSDTQYF.

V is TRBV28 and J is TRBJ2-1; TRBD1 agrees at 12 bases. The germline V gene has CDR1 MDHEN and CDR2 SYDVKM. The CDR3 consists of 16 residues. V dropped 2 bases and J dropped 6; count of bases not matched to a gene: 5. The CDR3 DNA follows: TGTGCCAGCAGTTTACGGGACAGGGGGCGCGTCAATGAGCAGTTCTTC. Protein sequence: CASSLRDRGRVNEQFF.

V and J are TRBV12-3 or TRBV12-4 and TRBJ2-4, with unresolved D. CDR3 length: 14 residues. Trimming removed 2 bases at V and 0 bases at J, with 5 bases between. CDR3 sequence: CASSLQEAKNIQYF. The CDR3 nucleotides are TGTGCCAGCAGTTTACAGGAAGCCAAAAACATTCAGTACTTC.

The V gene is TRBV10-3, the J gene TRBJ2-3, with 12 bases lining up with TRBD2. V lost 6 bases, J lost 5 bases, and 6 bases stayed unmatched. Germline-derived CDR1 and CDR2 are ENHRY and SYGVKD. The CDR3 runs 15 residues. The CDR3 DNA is TGTGCCATCAGCGGGGGACTAGCGGGCCAAGATACGCAGTATTTT. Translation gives CAISGGLAGQDTQYF.

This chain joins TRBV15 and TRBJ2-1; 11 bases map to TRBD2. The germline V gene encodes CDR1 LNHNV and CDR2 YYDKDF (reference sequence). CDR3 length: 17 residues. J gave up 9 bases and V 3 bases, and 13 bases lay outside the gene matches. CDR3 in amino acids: CATSRGLAEPPIGEQFF. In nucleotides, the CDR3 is TGTGCCACCAGCAGGGGACTAGCGGAACCCCCGATAGGTGAGCAGTTCTTC.

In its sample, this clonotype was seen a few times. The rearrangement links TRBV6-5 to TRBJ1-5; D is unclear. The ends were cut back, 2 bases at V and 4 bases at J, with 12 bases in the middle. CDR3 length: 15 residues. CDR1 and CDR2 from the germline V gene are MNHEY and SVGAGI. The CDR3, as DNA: TGTGCCAGCAGTTACGGTCCAGGTCAAAATCAGCCCCAGCATTTT. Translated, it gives CASSYGPGQNQPQHF.

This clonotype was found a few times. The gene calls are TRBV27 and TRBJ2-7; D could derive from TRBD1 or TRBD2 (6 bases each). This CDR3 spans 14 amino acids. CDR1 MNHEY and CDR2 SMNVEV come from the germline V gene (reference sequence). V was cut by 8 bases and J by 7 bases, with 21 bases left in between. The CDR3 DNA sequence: TGTGCCAGCGGGTTTAGGGGGGACGACCTGGAGCAGTACTTC. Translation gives CASGFRGDDLEQYF.

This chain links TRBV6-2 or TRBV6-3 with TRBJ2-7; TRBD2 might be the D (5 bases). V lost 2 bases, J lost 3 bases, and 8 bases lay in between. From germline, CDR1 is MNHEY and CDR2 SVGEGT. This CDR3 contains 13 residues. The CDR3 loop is CASSYPGIYEQYV. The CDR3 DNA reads TGTGCCAGCAGTTACCCCGGGATCTACGAGCAGTACGTC.

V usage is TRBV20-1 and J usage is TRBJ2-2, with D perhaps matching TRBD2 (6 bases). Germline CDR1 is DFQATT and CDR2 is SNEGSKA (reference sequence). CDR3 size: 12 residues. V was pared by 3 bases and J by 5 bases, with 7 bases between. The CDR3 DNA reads TGCAGTGCTAGCGGGGGAACCGGGGAGCTGTTTTTT. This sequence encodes CSASGGTGELFF.

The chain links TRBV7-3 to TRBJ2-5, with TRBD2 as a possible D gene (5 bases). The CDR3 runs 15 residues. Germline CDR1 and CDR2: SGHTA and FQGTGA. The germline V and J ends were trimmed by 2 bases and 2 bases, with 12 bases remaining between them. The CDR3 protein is CASSLWASLQETQYF. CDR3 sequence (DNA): TGTGCCAGCAGCTTATGGGCTAGCCTACAAGAGACCCAGTACTTC. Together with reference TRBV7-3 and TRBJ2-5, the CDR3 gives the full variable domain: GAGVSQTPSNKVTEKGKYVELRCDPISGHTALYWYRQSLGQGPEFLIYFQGTGAADDSGLPNDRFFAVRPEGSVSTLKIQRTERGDSAVYLCASSLWASLQETQYFGPGTRLLVL.

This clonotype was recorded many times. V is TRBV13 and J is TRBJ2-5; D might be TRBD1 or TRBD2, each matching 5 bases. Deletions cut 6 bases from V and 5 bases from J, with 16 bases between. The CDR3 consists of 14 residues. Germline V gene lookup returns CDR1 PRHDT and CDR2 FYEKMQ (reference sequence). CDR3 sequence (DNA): TGTGCCAGCAGTAGTCGGGGCCCTGAGGAGACCCAGTACTTC. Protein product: CASSSRGPEETQYF.

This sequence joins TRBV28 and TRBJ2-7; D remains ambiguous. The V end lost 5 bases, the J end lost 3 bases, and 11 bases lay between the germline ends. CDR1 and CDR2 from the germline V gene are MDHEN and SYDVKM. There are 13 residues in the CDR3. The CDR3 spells CASSPHNNYEQYV. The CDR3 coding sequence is TGTGCCAGCAGTCCCCATAACAACTACGAGCAGTACGTC.

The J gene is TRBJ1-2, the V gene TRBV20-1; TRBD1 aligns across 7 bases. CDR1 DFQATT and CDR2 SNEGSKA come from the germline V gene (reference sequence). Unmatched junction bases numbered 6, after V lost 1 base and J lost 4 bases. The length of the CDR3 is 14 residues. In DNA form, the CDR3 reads TGCAGTGCTAGAGCTTCTACAGGGGTCTATGGCTACACCTTC. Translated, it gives CSARASTGVYGYTF.

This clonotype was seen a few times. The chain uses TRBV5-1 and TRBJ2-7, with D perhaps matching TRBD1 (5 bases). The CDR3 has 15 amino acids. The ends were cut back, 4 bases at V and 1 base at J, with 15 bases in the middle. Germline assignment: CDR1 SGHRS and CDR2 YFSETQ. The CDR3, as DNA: TGCGCCAGCAGCCAGCTGCAGGGTGTATCCTACGAGCAGTACTTC. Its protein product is CASSQLQGVSYEQYF.

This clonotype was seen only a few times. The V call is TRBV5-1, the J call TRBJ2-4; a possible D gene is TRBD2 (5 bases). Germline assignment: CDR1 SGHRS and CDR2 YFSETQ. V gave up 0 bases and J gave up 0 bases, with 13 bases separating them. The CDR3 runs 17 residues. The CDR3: CASSLVEAGPAKNIQYF. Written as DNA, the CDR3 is TGCGCCAGCAGCTTGGTGGAGGCGGGTCCAGCCAAAAACATTCAGTACTTC. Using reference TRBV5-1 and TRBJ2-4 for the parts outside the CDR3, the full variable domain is KAGVTQTPRYLIKTRGQQVTLSCSPISGHRSVSWYQQTPGQGLQFLFEYFSETQRNKGNFPGRFSGRQFSNSRSEMNVSTLELGDSALYLCASSLVEAGPAKNIQYFGAGTRLSVL.

The CDR3 DNA reads TGTGCCAGCAGCTTAGTCGGATTTGCCTACGAGCAGTACGTC. As protein: CASSLVGFAYEQYV. This chain links TRBV7-8 with TRBJ2-7; no clear D. Germline V CDR1 and CDR2: SGHVS, FQNEAQ. The CDR3 contains 14 residues. V shed 1 base and J shed 2 bases, with 9 bases lying between them.